This passage covers 25 T cell receptor beta chains from one sample sequenced in a study of T-cell reconstitution after alpha-beta-depleted transplantation in children. Unique molecular identifiers were used to barcode this TCRbeta library. Each CDR3 protein is one row after TCRdb ran MiXCR on the PCR reads. The data show hundreds of thousands of distinct CDR3 sequences, 9.9% seen once. The starting material was PBMCs from the stem cell graft donor, obtained from the stem cell graft. The receptors were sampled from a human donor who donated a stem cell graft to a child with SCID.

This clonotype was counted between two and nine times. The chain has TRBV19 and TRBJ2-2; no reliable D call. The germline gives CDR1 LNHDA, CDR2 SQIVND (reference sequence). V lost 2 bases and J 2 bases, leaving 12 bases between the germline ends. CDR3 size: 16 residues. The CDR3: CASSIKGTLNTGELFF. The CDR3 DNA follows: TGTGCCAGTAGTATAAAGGGAACGCTAAACACCGGGGAGCTGTTTTTT.

This clonotype occurred a few times. The chain carries TRBV15 and TRBJ2-7, with 8 nucleotides matching TRBD1. CDR1 and CDR2 from the germline V gene are LNHNV and YYDKDF (reference sequence). V shed 9 bases, J shed 2 bases, and the junction held 9 bases outside the gene matches. The CDR3 loop spans 14 amino acids. The chain's CDR3 is CATTTGTGTYEQYF. The DNA for the CDR3 is TGTGCCACTACGACCGGGACAGGAACCTACGAGCAGTACTTC.

The J gene is TRBJ2-3, the V gene TRBV11-1; D may be TRBD1 or TRBD2 (5 bases each). Trimming took 5 bases from V and 0 from J, leaving 24 bases between them. The CDR3 length is 19 residues. Germline V gene lookup returns CDR1 SGHAT and CDR2 FQDESV (reference sequence). CDR3 DNA: TGTGCCAGCAGCCCCCGAATTGGGACGCCTTCGTTTAGCACAGATACGCAGTATTTT. This gives the protein CASSPRIGTPSFSTDTQYF.

This clonotype was seen a handful of times. This chain joins TRBV10-3 and TRBJ1-3; tentatively, D is TRBD1 (6 bases). V dropped 3 bases and J dropped 0 bases, with 9 bases sitting between them. The CDR3 is made up of 15 amino acids. Germline V gene sequence: CDR1 ENHRY, CDR2 SYGVKD. The chain's CDR3 is CAISERDNSGNTIYF. The CDR3 DNA reads as TGTGCCATCAGTGAACGGGACAACTCTGGAAACACCATATATTTT.

This clonotype was picked up a small number of times. The V gene is TRBV5-1, the J gene TRBJ2-1, with D hard to call. From germline, CDR1 is SGHRS and CDR2 YFSETQ. The CDR3 spans 13 residues. The ends were cut back, 5 bases at V and 9 bases at J, with 15 bases in the middle. CDR3 in amino acids: CASRYPPLTEQFF. Here the CDR3 DNA reads TGCGCCAGCAGATACCCCCCACTCACTGAGCAGTTCTTC.

This clonotype turned up a few times. This chain connects TRBV6-5 to TRBJ1-2; TRBD1 might be the D (6 bases). The CDR3 has 11 amino acids. The V and J ends lost 8 bases and 4 bases respectively, with 8 bases between them. In germline, CDR1 is MNHEY, CDR2 SVGAGI. The CDR3 here is CASQDSYGYTF. The CDR3 DNA reads as TGTGCCAGCCAGGACAGCTATGGCTACACCTTC.

This clonotype was seen many times. This rearrangement joins TRBV12-3 or TRBV12-4 to TRBJ1-5, with D possibly matching TRBD1 (6 bases). The CDR3 sequence is 15 residues long. The V gene lost 6 bases and the J gene lost 0 bases, with 12 bases spanning the gap. CDR3 region: CASRTGIYSNQPQHF. The CDR3 DNA reads TGTGCCAGCAGGACAGGAATTTATAGCAATCAGCCCCAGCATTTT.

This clonotype has just a few counts. The V call is TRBV7-3, the J call TRBJ2-5; a possible D gene is TRBD1 (6 bases). V was trimmed by 0 bases and J by 5 bases, leaving 13 bases between them. Germline CDR1 reads SGHTA; CDR2 reads FQGTGA. This CDR3 region has 15 residues. The CDR3 loop reads CASSLTPDSGETQYF. The CDR3 DNA reads as TGTGCCAGCAGCTTAACTCCGGACAGTGGGGAGACCCAGTACTTC.

With regard to this clonotype: A much larger clone differs by one base, so this may be a read error. The rearrangement joins TRBV5-1 to TRBJ2-5, with D possibly TRBD1 on 5 matching bases. CDR1 SGHRS and CDR2 YFSETQ come from the germline V gene. Trimming left V 4 bases short and J 5 bases short, with 15 bases between. CDR3 size: 14 residues. The CDR3 DNA is TGCGCCAGCAGCGAAAGGACATGGTTGGAGACCCAGTACTTC. It translates to CASSERTWLETQYF. The full variable domain, completed using reference TRBV5-1 and TRBJ2-5, is KAGVTQTPRYLIKTRGQQVTLSCSPISGHRSVSWYQQTPGQGLQFLFEYFSETQRNKGNFPGRFSGRQFSNSRSEMNVSTLELGDSALYLCASSERTWLETQYFGPGTRLLVL.

The chain joins TRBV20-1 to TRBJ1-2; D not certain. This CDR3 region has 13 residues. The ends were cut back, 0 bases at V and 2 bases at J, with 7 bases in the middle. Germline V gene lookup returns CDR1 DFQATT and CDR2 SNEGSKA (reference sequence). The CDR3 nucleotides read TGCAGTGCTAGAGATGCGGAGAACTATGGCTACACCTTC. As protein: CSARDAENYGYTF.

This clonotype has just a few counts. The chain couples TRBV20-1 to TRBJ2-3, with TRBD2 identical over 15 bases. Trimming at V came to 6 bases and at J to 2 bases, leaving 6 bases not matched to a gene. CDR1 is DFQATT and CDR2 is SNEGSKA in the germline V gene (reference sequence). CDR3 length: 16 residues. The CDR3 DNA sequence: TGCAGTGCCGGACTAGCGGGGGGGCCTTTCACAGATACGCAGTATTTT. Translated, it gives CSAGLAGGPFTDTQYF.

This clonotype was seen ten or more times. The rearrangement joins TRBV10-2 to TRBJ1-1; D is possibly TRBD1 (6 bases). Trimming stripped 7 bases from V and 2 bases from J, with 11 bases between. CDR3 size: 13 residues. Germline lookup yields CDR1 WSHSY and CDR2 SAAADI. CDR3 loop: CASKGGVNTEAFF. The CDR3 DNA follows: TGCGCCAGCAAGGGGGGCGTAAACACTGAAGCTTTCTTT.

The rearrangement uses TRBV5-1 and TRBJ2-7; D possibly corresponds to TRBD1 (5 bases). Trimming pared 4 bases from V and 0 bases from J, leaving 11 bases between. CDR1 is SGHRS and CDR2 is YFSETQ in the germline V gene. The CDR3 runs 14 residues. The CDR3 sequence: CASSQRQSSYEQYF. In DNA, the CDR3 is TGCGCCAGCAGCCAAAGACAGAGCTCCTACGAGCAGTACTTC.

This clonotype was seen many times. The rearrangement uses TRBV20-1 and TRBJ1-6, with D hard to call. The V gene's germline CDR1 is DFQATT and CDR2 SNEGSKA (reference sequence). V was shortened by 5 bases and J by 4 bases, with 12 bases between the two germline ends. The CDR3 consists of 14 residues. CDR3 coding DNA: TGCAGTGCTGAACACAGAGATTATAATTCACCCCTCCACTTT. It encodes CSAEHRDYNSPLHF.

This rearrangement joins TRBV20-1 to TRBJ2-4; 8 nucleotides agree with TRBD1. This CDR3 has 14 residues. The V gene's germline CDR1 is DFQATT and CDR2 SNEGSKA (reference sequence). J gave up 12 bases and V 6 bases, and 16 bases lay outside the gene matches. The DNA for the CDR3 is TGCAGTGCCACGGACAGGGAAGGCTTCCGCGATCAGTACTTC. This encodes CSATDREGFRDQYF.

This clonotype was detected only a few times. CDR3 DNA: TGTGCCAGCAGCGTGACAGGGGGGAACACTGAAGCTTTCTTT. Translated, it gives CASSVTGGNTEAFF. The V call is TRBV3-1, the J call TRBJ1-1; TRBD1 agrees at 9 bases. The CDR3 sequence is 14 residues long. With V trimmed by 5 bases and J by 1 base, 2 bases remained unmatched. Germline V gives CDR1 LGHDT, CDR2 YNNKEL (reference sequence).

In this sample, this clonotype turned up a few times. The chain links TRBV2 to TRBJ1-2; no clear D. In germline, CDR1 is SNHLY, CDR2 FYNNEI. This CDR3 is built from 13 residues. Trimming took 6 bases from V and 0 from J, leaving 8 bases between them. The DNA for the CDR3 is TGTGCCAGCAGGGGCAGAGCTAACTATGGCTACACCTTC. Amino acids: CASRGRANYGYTF.

This sequence joins TRBV21-1 and TRBJ2-7. TRBV21-1 is a known pseudogene. The CDR3 totals 15 residues. This CDR3 is CASSKGNLYSYEQYF. DNA of the CDR3: TGTGCCAGCAGCAAAGGAAACCTATACTCCTACGAGCAGTACTTC.

The chain recombines TRBV25-1 with TRBJ1-1; D gene ambiguous. The V end lost 4 bases, the J end lost 1 base, and 13 bases lay between the germline ends. Germline lookup yields CDR1 MGHDK and CDR2 SYGVNS. The CDR3 loop spans 15 amino acids. In DNA, the CDR3 is TGTGCCAGCAGTGGGGGAATGGCAGCGAACACTGAAGCTTTCTTT. Its translation: CASSGGMAANTEAFF.

The chain joins TRBV6-1 to TRBJ1-5; 8 bases match TRBD1. J was trimmed by 5 bases and V by 6 bases; bases with no gene match: 15. The CDR3 sequence is 17 residues long. Germline loops: CDR1 MNHNS, CDR2 SASEGT. CDR3 in amino acids: CASSVRLGQGGDQPQHF. DNA for the CDR3: TGTGCCAGCAGCGTTCGTCTCGGACAGGGTGGTGATCAGCCCCAGCATTTT.

The chain uses TRBV25-1 and TRBJ2-1; TRBD2 matches at 7 bases. V shed 6 bases, J shed 10 bases, and the junction held 6 bases outside the gene matches. The CDR3 covers 12 residues. Germline V lookup: CDR1 MGHDK, CDR2 SYGVNS. DNA for the CDR3: TGTGCCAGCAGACCCAGGGAGGGCGAGCAGTTCTTC. Translation: CASRPREGEQFF. The whole variable domain, remainder taken from reference TRBV25-1 and TRBJ2-1, is EADIYQTPRYLVIGTGKKITLECSQTMGHDKMYWYQQDPGMELHLIHYSYGVNSTEKGDLSSESTVSRIRTEHFPLTLESARPSHTSQYLCASRPREGEQFFGPGTRLTVL.

This clonotype has at least ten counts. This chain uses TRBV6-5 with TRBJ2-3; 9 bases match TRBD2. This CDR3 contains 16 residues. Unmatched junction bases numbered 8, after V lost 7 bases and J lost 0 bases. Germline V gives CDR1 MNHEY, CDR2 SVGAGI. CDR3 amino acids: CASKTLAGPSTDTQYF. The DNA of the CDR3 is TGTGCCAGCAAAACTCTAGCGGGGCCTAGCACAGATACGCAGTATTTT.

The rearrangement uses TRBV6-2 or TRBV6-3 and TRBJ2-2, with TRBD2 identical over 8 bases. The CDR3 has 15 amino acids. Germline CDR1 and CDR2: MNHEY and SVGEGT. Unmatched junction bases numbered 6, after V lost 5 bases and J lost 4 bases. The CDR3 DNA reads TGTGCCAGCAGTCCGGGACTAGGGCCCACCGGGGAGCTGTTTTTT. Amino acid sequence: CASSPGLGPTGELFF.

The chain employs TRBV27 and TRBJ1-1; 7 bases are shared with TRBD1. The CDR3 sequence is 13 residues long. CDR1 and CDR2 (germline): MNHEY, SMNVEV (reference sequence). The junction had 6 bases not matched to a gene; V was cut back by 8 bases and J by 3 bases. The CDR3 loop is CASRWTGDTEAFF. The CDR3 DNA sequence: TGTGCCAGCCGTTGGACAGGTGACACTGAAGCTTTCTTT.

The chain recombines TRBV7-6 with TRBJ2-3; TRBD1 might be the D (5 bases). The CDR3 totals 15 residues. Trimming cost V 6 bases and J 0 bases, with 13 bases left between them. The germline gives CDR1 SGHVS, CDR2 FNYEAQ. DNA for the CDR3: TGTGCCAGCAGGGGGAAGGGGTCTAGCACAGATACGCAGTATTTT. It is translated as CASRGKGSSTDTQYF.